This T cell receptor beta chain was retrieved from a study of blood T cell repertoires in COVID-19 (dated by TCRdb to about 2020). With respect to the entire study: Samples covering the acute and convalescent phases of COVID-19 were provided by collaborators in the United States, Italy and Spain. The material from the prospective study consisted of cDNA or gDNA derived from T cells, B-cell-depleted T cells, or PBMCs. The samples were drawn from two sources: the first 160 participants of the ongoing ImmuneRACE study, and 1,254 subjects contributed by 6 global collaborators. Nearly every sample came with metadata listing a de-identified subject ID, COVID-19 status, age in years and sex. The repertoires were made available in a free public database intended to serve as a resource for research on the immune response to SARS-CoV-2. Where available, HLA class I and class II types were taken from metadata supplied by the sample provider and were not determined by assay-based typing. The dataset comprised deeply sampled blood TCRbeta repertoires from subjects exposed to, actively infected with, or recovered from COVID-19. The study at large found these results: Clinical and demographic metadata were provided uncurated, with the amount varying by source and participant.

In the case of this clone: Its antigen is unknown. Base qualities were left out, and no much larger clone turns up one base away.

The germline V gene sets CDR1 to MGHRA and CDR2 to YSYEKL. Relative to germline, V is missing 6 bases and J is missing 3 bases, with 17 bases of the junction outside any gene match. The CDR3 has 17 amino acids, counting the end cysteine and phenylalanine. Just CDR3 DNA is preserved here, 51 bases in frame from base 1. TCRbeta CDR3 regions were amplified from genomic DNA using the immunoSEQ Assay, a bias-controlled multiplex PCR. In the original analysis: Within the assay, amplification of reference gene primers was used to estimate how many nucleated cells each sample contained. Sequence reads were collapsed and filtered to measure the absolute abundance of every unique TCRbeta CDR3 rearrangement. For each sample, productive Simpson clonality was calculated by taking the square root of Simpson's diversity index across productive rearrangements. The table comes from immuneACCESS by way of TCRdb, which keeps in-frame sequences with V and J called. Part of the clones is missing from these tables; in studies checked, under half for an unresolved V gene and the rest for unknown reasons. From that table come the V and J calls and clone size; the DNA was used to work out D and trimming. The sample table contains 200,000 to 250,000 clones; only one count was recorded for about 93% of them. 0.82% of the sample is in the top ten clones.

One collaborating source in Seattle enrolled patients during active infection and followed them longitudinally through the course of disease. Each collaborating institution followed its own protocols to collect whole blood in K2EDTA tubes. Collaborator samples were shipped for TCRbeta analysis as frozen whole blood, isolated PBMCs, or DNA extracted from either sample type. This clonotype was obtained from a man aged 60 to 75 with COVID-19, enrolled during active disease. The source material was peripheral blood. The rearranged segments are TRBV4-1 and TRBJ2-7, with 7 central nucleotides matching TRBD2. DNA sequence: TGCGCCAGCAGTTTACTCCTGTCGGGGGAGGGGATCTACGAGCAGTACTTC. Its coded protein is CASSLLLSGEGIYEQYF.